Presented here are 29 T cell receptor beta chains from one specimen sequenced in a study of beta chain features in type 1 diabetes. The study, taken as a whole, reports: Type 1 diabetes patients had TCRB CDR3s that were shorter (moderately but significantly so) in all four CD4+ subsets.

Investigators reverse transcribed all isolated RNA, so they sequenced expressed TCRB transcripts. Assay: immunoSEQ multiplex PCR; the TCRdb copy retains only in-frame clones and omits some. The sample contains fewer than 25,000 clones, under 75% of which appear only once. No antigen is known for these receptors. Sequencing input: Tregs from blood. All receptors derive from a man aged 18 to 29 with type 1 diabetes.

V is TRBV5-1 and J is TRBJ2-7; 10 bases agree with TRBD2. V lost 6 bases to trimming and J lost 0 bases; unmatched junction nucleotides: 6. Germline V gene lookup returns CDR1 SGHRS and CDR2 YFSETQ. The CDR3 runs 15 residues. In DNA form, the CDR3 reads TGCGCCAGCAACGAACTAGCGGGGTCCTCCTACGAGCAGTACTTC. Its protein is CASNELAGSSYEQYF.

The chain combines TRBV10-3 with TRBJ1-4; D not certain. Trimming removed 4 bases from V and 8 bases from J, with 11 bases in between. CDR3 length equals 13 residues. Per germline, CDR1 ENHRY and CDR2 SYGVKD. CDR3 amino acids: CAISAGVTEKLFF. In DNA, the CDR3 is TGTGCCATCAGTGCGGGAGTTACGGAAAAACTGTTTTTT.

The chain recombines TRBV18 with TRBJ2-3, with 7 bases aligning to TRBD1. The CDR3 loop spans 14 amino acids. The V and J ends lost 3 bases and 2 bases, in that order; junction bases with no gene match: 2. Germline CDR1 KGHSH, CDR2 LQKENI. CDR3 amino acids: CASSPDRFTDTQYF. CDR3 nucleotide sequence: TGTGCCAGCTCACCGGACAGGTTCACAGATACGCAGTATTTT.

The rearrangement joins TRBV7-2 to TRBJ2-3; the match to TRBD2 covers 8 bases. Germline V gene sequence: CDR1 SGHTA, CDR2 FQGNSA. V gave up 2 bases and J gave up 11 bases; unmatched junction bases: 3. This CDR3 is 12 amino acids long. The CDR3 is CASSLLAGLQYF. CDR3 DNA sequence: TGTGCCAGCAGCTTATTAGCGGGACTGCAGTATTTT.

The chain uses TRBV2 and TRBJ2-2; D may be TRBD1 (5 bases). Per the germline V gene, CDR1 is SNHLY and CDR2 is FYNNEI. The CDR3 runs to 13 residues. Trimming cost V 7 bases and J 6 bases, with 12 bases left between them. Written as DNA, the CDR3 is TGTGCCAGCACCCCCCAGGGTCCCGGGGAGCTGTTTTTT. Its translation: CASTPQGPGELFF. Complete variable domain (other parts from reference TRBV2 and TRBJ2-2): EPEVTQTPSHQVTQMGQEVILRCVPISNHLYFYWYRQILGQKVEFLVSFYNNEISEKSEIFDDQFSVERPDGSNFTLKIRSTKLEDSAMYFCASTPQGPGELFFGEGSRLTVL.

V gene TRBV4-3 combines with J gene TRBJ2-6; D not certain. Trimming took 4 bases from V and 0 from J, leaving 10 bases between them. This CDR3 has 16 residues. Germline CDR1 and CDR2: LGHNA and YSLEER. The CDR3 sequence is CASSPLYGSGANVLTF. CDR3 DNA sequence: TGCGCCAGCAGCCCACTGTATGGCTCTGGGGCCAACGTCCTGACTTTC.

CDR3 amino acids: CASSRDRGETQYF. In nucleotides, the CDR3 is TGTGCCAGCAGCCGCGACAGGGGTGAGACCCAGTACTTC. The rearrangement uses TRBV5-8 and TRBJ2-5; 8 nucleotides line up with TRBD1. The germline CDR1 and CDR2 sequences are SGHTS and YDEGEE. The CDR3 is 13 amino acids. V lost 4 bases to trimming and J lost 5 bases; unmatched junction nucleotides: 4.

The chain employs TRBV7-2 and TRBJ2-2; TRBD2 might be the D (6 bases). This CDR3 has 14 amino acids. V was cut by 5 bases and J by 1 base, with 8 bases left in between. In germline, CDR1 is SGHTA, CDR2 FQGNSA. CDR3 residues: CASSVSGNTGELFF. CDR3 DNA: TGTGCCAGCAGCGTTAGCGGGAACACCGGGGAGCTGTTTTTT.

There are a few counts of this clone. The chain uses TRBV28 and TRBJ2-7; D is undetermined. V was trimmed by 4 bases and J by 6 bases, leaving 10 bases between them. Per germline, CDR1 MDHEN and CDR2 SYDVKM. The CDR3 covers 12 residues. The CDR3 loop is CASSYSMFEQYF. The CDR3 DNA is TGTGCCAGCAGTTACTCTATGTTCGAGCAGTACTTC.

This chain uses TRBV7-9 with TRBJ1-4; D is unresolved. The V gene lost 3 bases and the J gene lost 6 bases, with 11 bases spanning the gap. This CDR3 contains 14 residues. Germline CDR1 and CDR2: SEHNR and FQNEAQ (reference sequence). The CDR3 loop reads CASSFTGWDEKLFF. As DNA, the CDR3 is TGTGCCAGCAGCTTTACGGGGTGGGATGAAAAACTGTTTTTT.

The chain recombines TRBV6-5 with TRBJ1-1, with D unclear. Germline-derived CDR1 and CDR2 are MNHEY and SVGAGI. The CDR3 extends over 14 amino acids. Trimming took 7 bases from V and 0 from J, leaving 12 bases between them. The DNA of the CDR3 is TGTGCCAGCATGGCCCGCAACCTGAACACTGAAGCTTTCTTT. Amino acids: CASMARNLNTEAFF.

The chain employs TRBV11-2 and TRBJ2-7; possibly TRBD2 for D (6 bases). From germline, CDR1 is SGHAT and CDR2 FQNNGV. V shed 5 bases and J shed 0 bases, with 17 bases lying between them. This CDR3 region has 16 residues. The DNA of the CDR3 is TGTGCCAGCAGCCCCGTGGGGCGGGGCCACTCCTACGAGCAGTACTTC. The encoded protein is CASSPVGRGHSYEQYF.

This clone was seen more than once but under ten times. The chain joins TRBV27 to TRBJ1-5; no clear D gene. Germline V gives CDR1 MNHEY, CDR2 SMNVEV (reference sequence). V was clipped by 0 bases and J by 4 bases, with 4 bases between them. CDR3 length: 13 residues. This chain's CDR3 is CASSLSRNQPQHF. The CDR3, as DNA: TGTGCCAGCAGTTTATCTCGGAATCAGCCCCAGCATTTT.

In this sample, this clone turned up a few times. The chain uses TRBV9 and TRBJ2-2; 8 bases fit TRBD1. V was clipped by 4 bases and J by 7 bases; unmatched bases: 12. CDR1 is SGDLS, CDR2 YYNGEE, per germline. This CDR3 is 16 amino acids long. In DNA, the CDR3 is TGTGCCAGCAGCCCTTCGGACAGGGTAAAGAACGGGGAGCTGTTTTTT. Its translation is CASSPSDRVKNGELFF.

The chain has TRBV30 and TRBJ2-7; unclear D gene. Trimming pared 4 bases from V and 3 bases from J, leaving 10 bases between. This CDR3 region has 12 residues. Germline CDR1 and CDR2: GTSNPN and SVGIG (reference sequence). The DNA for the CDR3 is TGTGCCTGGATCTCCTCTCGCTACGAGCAGTACTTC. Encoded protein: CAWISSRYEQYF.

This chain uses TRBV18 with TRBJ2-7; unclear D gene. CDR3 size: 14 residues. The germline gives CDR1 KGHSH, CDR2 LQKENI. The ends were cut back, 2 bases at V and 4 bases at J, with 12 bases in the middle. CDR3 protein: CASSPMGRMYEQYF. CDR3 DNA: TGTGCCAGCTCACCAATGGGCAGAATGTACGAGCAGTACTTC.

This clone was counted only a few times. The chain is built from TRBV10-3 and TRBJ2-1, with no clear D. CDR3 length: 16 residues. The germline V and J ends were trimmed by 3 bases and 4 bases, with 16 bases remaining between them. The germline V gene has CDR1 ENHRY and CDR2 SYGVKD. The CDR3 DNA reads TGTGCCATCAGTGAAGCAGCGATCCCCCTATACAATGAGCAGTTCTTC. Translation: CAISEAAIPLYNEQFF.

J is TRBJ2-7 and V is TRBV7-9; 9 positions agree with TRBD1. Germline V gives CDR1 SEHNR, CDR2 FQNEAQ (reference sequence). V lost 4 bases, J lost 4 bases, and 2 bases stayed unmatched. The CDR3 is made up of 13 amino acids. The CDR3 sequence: CASSWGQGYEQYF. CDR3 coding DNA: TGTGCCAGCAGCTGGGGACAGGGATACGAGCAGTACTTC.

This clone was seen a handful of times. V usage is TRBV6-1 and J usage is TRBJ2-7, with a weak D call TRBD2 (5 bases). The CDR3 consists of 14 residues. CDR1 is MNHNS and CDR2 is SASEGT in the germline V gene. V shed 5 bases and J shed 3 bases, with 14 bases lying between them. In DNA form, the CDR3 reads TGTGCCAGCAGTTGGAGAGGGTTCGGCTACGAGCAGTACTTC. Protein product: CASSWRGFGYEQYF.

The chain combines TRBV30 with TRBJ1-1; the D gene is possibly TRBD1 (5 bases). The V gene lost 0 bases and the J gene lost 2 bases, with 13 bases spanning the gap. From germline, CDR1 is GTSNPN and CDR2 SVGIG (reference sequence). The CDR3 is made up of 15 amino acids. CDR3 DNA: TGTGCCTGGAGTGTACGGAGGGGCCCCAACACTGAAGCTTTCTTT. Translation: CAWSVRRGPNTEAFF.

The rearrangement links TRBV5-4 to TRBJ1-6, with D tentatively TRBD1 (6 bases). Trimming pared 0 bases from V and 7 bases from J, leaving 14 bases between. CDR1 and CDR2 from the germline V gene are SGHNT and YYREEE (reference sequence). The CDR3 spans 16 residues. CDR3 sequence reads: CASSLGAGAINSPLHF. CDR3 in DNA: TGTGCCAGCAGCTTGGGGGCAGGGGCCATCAATTCACCCCTCCACTTT.

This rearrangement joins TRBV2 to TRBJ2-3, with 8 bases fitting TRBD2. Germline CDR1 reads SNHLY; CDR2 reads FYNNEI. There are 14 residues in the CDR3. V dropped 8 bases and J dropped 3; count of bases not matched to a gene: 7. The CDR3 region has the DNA TGTGCCAGCGCAACGGCGGGAGGAACAGATACGCAGTATTTT. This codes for CASATAGGTDTQYF.

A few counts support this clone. The CDR3 loop is CASGAADYEQYF. The CDR3 DNA follows: TGTGCCAGCGGTGCGGCAGACTACGAGCAGTACTTC. The rearrangement links TRBV11-2 to TRBJ2-7; D is unclear. Germline-derived CDR1 and CDR2 are SGHAT and FQNNGV. Trimming took 8 bases from V and 3 from J, leaving 11 bases between them. The CDR3 covers 12 residues.

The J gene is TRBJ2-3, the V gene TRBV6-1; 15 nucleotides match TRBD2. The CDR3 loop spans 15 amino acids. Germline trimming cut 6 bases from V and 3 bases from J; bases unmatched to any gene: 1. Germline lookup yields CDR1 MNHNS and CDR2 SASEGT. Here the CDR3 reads CASRGTSGRTDTQYF. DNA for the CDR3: TGTGCCAGCAGGGGGACTAGCGGGAGGACAGATACGCAGTATTTT.

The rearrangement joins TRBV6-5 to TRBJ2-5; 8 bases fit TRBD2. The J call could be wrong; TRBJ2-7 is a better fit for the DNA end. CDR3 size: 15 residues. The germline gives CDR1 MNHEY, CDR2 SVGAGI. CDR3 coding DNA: TGTGCCAGCAGTTACTCAGGACTAGCCGCCTACGAGCAGTACTTC. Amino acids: CASSYSGLAAYEQYF.

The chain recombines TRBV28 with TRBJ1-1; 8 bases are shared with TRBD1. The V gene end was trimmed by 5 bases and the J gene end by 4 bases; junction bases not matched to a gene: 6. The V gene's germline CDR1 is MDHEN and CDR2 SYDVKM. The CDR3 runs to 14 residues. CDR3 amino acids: CASSPGGAITEAFF. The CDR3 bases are TGTGCCAGCAGTCCAGGGGGCGCGATCACTGAAGCTTTCTTT.

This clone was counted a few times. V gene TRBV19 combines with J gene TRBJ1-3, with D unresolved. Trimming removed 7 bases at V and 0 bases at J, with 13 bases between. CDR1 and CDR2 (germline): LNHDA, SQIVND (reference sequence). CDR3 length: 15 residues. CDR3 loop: CASTDGVFSGNTIYF. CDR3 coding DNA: TGTGCCAGTACTGACGGGGTCTTCTCTGGAAACACCATATATTTT.

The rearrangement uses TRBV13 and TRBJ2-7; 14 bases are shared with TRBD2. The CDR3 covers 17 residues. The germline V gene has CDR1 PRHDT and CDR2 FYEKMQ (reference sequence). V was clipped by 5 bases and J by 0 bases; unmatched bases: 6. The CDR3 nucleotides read TGTGCCAGCAGCCGATGGACTAGCGGGGGGATCTCCTACGAGCAGTACTTC. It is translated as CASSRWTSGGISYEQYF.

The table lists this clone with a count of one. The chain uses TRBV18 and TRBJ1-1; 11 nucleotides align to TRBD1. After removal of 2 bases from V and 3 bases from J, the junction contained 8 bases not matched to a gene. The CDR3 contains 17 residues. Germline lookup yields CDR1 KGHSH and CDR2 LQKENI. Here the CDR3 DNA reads TGTGCCAGCTCACCAATAATCGGGGACAGGGGGTACACTGAAGCTTTCTTT. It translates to CASSPIIGDRGYTEAFF.